This T cell receptor beta chain derives from a study of shared clonotypes between healthy human individuals. Turning to the study itself: Donors had three CD4 naive, three CD4 memory, two CD8 naive and one CD8 memory plate apiece.

The ends lost 0 bases at V and 7 bases at J; junction bases unmatched: 12. This CDR3 spans 16 amino acids. Per the germline V gene, CDR1 is SGHRS and CDR2 is YFSETQ. At a deep level, the assay was run. Some clones are missing from TCRdb's copy, which holds only in-frame ones; the method was immunoSEQ multiplex PCR. The sample lists some 1.4 million clones; more than 95% were seen once. This receptor was identified in a man younger than 45 in good health. The sample comprised naive CD4+ T cells sorted from blood. As to subset: CD45RA+ positively selected. V gene TRBV5-1 combines with J gene TRBJ1-2; 7 positions match TRBD1. The CDR3 reads CASSLEPTGKSSGYTF. The CDR3 DNA reads TGCGCCAGCAGCTTGGAACCGACAGGGAAGTCATCTGGCTACACCTTC.